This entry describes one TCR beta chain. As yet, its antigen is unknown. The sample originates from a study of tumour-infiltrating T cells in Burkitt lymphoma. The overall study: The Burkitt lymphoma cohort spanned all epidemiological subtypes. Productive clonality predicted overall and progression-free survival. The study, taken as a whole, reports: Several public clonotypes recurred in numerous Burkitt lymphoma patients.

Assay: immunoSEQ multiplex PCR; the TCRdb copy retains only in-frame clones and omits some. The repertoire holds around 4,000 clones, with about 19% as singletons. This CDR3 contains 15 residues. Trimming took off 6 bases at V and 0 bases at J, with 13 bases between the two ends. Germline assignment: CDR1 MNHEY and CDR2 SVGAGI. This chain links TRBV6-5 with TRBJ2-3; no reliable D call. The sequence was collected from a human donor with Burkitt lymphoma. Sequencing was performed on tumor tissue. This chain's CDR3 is CASRRGMASTDTQYF. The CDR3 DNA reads TGTGCCAGCAGGCGTGGGATGGCTAGCACAGATACGCAGTATTTT.